This is a list of T cell receptor beta chains from one sample in a study of blood T cell repertoires in COVID-19. Assay used: immunoSEQ multiplex PCR; TCRdb lists only in-frame clones, some missing. The sample holds roughly 68,000 clones, about 81% seen once. What was sequenced was peripheral blood. The origin of the receptors is a human donor in a cohort sampled during active COVID-19. Both conserved end residues are part of each CDR3.

v_call cdr3_aa
TRBV9 CASSVYSGGQETQYF
TRBV6-5 CASISGTGELFF
TRBV19 CASASGGGTGAYNEQFF
TRBV24-1 CATSDPLAGGGLDEQFF
TRBV2 CASTLRFLSSGANVLTF
TRBV6-6 CASSSNRAGELFF
TRBV28 CASERGKRERDNEQFF
TRBV18 CASSPVGGEPYNEQFF
TRBV19 CASSTPGGGNTEAFF
TRBV28 CASSLFDGLYQPQHF
TRBV23-1 CASSQDARTGGDRISGANVLTF
TRBV3-1/TRBV3-2 CASSPRGLAGEEEQYF
TRBV6-5 CASSSIQGLRTEAFF
TRBV7-9 CASRPTPRGGMSGELFF
TRBV6-5 CASSYQGLGELFF
TRBV18 CASSPAEGIEAFF
TRBV2 CASSEALGEAWGYTF
TRBV27 CASSSLAGPLYF
TRBV29-1 CSVLSGYEQYF
TRBV4-1 CASSQVPGYNEQFF
TRBV6-1 CASSEYGLYNEQFF
TRBV5-1 CASSLLLAGGNTGELFF
TRBV2 CASTSTAGLETQYF
TRBV27 CASSPTVTHLNTEAFF
TRBV10-3 CAIRGASGSTGELFF
TRBV28 CASSGLAENNEQFF
TRBV1 CTSEGLAGDNEQFF
TRBV13 CASSLYGRGDYGYTF
TRBV11-1 CASSLVGGEQYF
TRBV4-1 CASSHGGEYEQFF
TRBV6-1 CASSDAGDRAGYSGYTF
TRBV19 CASSMAGGTSYNEQFF
TRBV28 CASSSPSSGPPYEQYF
TRBV4-1 CASSQETGSNNQPQHF
TRBV15 CATSSPYSGSSYNEQFF
TRBV4-2 CASSQDLILAGEAAGETQYF
TRBV14 CASSPFRGIQRQYF
TRBV27 CASSPWTDLSTDTQYF
TRBV2 CASSEDTRGYEKLFF
TRBV27 CASSPRGSWDGYTF
TRBV10-2 CASSRRGGGTTDTQYF
TRBV10-3 CATAPRAGRDEKLFF
TRBV28 CASSLESGSSYEQYF
TRBV2 CASMGANEQFF
TRBV20-1 CSASSGTTYEQYF
TRBV4-2 CASSQDLSGSSYNEQFF
TRBV7-2 CASSLSGYTEAFF
TRBV4-3 CASSQDTSWTTGGETQYF
TRBV11-1 CASSLGGSGEEQYF
TRBV5-4 CASSLGGYEQYF